This T cell receptor beta chain is drawn from a study of technical replicates of blood from a few donors. Clones were read by immunoSEQ multiplex PCR, and TCRdb kept only the in-frame ones, dropping some. The data show around 76,000 clones, 95% to 98% seen once. This receptor was identified in a human donor in good health. The specimen was T cells isolated from PBMCs.

This CDR3 is CASSEARTNYGYTF. CDR3 nucleotides: TGTGCCAGCAGTGAAGCCAGGACAAACTATGGCTACACCTTC. J is TRBJ1-2 and V is TRBV2; perhaps TRBD1 as D (5 bases). Germline CDR1 reads SNHLY; CDR2 reads FYNNEI. The V gene lost 0 bases and the J gene lost 2 bases, with 7 bases spanning the gap. This CDR3 spans 14 amino acids.